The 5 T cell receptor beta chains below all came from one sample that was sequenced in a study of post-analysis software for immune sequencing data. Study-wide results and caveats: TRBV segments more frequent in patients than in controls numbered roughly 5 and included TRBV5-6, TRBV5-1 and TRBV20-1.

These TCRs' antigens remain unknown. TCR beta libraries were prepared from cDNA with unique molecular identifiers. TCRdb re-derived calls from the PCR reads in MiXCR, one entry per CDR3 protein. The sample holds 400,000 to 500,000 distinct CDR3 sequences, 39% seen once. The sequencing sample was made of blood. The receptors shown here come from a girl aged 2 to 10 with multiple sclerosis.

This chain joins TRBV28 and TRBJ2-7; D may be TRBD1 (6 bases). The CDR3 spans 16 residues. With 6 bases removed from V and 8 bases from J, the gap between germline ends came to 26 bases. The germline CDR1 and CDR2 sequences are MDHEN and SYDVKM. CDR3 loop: CASSPVKQGPLTQQYF. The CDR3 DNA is TGTGCCAGCAGCCCTGTCAAGCAGGGGCCACTGACCCAGCAGTACTTC.

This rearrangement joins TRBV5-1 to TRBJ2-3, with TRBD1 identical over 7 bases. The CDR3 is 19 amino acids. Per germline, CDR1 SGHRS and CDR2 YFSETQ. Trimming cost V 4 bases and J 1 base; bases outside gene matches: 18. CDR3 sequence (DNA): TGCGCCAGCAGCCAAAATCCGGGACAGAACCTGGGGGGCACAGATACGCAGTATTTT. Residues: CASSQNPGQNLGGTDTQYF. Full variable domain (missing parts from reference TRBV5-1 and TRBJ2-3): KAGVTQTPRYLIKTRGQQVTLSCSPISGHRSVSWYQQTPGQGLQFLFEYFSETQRNKGNFPGRFSGRQFSNSRSEMNVSTLELGDSALYLCASSQNPGQNLGGTDTQYFGPGTRLTVL.

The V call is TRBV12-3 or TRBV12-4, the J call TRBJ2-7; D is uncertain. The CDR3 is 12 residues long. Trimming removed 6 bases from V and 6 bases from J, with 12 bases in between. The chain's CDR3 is CASSPGDSEQYF. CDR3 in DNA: TGTGCCAGCAGCCCCGGCGATTCCGAGCAGTACTTC.

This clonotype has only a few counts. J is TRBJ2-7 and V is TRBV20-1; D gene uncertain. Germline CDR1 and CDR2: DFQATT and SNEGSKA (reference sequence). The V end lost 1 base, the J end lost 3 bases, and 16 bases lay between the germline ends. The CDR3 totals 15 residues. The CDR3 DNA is TGCAGTGCTAGAGCCTCCCCCAGATCCAGCTACGAGCAGTACTTC. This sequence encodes CSARASPRSSYEQYF.

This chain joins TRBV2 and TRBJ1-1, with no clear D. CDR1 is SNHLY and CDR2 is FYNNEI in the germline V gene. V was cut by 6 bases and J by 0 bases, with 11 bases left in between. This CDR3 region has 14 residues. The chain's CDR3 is CASSRLGLNTEAFF. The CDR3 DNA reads TGTGCCAGCAGCCGATTGGGCTTGAACACTGAAGCTTTCTTT.